These T cell receptor beta chains were read from a single sample in a study of cytomegalovirus exposure and HLA in healthy donors. Repertoires were generated with immunoSEQ multiplex PCR, while TCRdb's copy carries only in-frame clones and drops some. The table records more than 80,000 clones, 78% of them present only once. Sequenced material: PBMCs. The receptors come from a woman between 40 and 55 years old in good health and CMV-seropositive. The CDR3 runs from the conserved cysteine through the conserved F or W.

j_call v_call cdr3_aa
TRBJ2-7 TRBV7-9 CASSSRTGDPYEQYF
TRBJ1-1 TRBV6-1 CASSEGQGAGSEAFF
TRBJ1-4 TRBV28 CASSLGQGAANEKLFF
TRBJ1-4 TRBV5-1 CASSSHRDLTPTNEKLFF
TRBJ2-2 TRBV18 CASSLSSGTRTGELFF
TRBJ2-1 TRBV6-4 CASSAGQSSYNEQFF
TRBJ1-5 TRBV27 CASRLSGSNQPQHF
TRBJ1-2 TRBV30 CAWSEWTGYGYTF
TRBJ2-7 TRBV10-1 CASSEFLTGAEQYF
TRBJ2-3 TRBV27 CASSPRTSGKTDTQYF
TRBJ2-5 TRBV19 CASSISGGEMKTQYF
TRBJ2-1 TRBV6-6 CASSYSLAGVSEQFF
TRBJ2-3 TRBV6-5 CASSYGSGRTDTQYF
TRBJ1-1 TRBV28 CASSFYGRPSNTEAFF
TRBJ1-3 TRBV6-6 CASTSGQNSGNTIYF
TRBJ2-3 TRBV4-1 CASSQESGGTRDTQYF
. TRBV25-1 CASSSYSGKLYEQYF
TRBJ2-3 TRBV4-1 CASSPWERDTQYF
TRBJ2-7 TRBV6-1 CASSEDVGEGSYEQYF
TRBJ2-3 TRBV4-1 CASSQLAGDTDTQYF
TRBJ2-3 TRBV28 CASSYSGKTDTQYF
TRBJ2-2 TRBV7-3 CASSLEGGKGGELFF
TRBJ1-1 TRBV18 CASSPGQGATEAFF
TRBJ1-2 TRBV5-1 CASSPYLTQKTGYTF
TRBJ2-2 TRBV2 CASSRTGNSGELFF
TRBJ2-7 TRBV27 CASSPLGREGVEQYF
TRBJ2-2 TRBV6-5 CASNWKEGYTGELFF
TRBJ2-7 TRBV7-9 CASSSQGGSYEQYF
TRBJ2-3 TRBV5-6 CASSKGLAGGPTTDTQYF
TRBJ2-5 TRBV28 CASSNPQGPETQYF
TRBJ2-7 TRBV18 CASSPGGIYEQYF
TRBJ2-5 TRBV6-1 CATSQGEQETQYF
TRBJ2-7 TRBV6-5 CASSYGQRSYEQYF
TRBJ2-2 TRBV7-9 CASSLEPGQVPVGLFF
TRBJ2-1 TRBV28 CASRSPYNEQFF
TRBJ2-2 TRBV5-4 CASSFEAGELFF
TRBJ2-7 TRBV6-1 CASSEYLHEQYF
TRBJ2-3 TRBV7-2 CASSLEKLTDTQYF
TRBJ1-4 TRBV4-2 CASSQGSPGQGVELFF
TRBJ2-2 TRBV5-1 CASSLDPYTGELFF
TRBJ1-1 TRBV7-9 CASSLVDRGPWNTEAFF
TRBJ2-5 TRBV5-1 CASSLGGGFTQETQYF
TRBJ2-1 TRBV14 CASSQGGGRGQNEQFF
TRBJ2-1 TRBV29-1 CSVINEREGPREFF
TRBJ2-3 TRBV15 CATSSRLAGDLDTQYF
TRBJ1-2 TRBV2 CASRRRSLAYGYPF
TRBJ2-3 TRBV10-2 CASNLAGVSDTQYF
TRBJ1-1 TRBV5-1 CASSLFGENTEAFF
TRBJ2-1 TRBV27 CASSLPAGRQFF